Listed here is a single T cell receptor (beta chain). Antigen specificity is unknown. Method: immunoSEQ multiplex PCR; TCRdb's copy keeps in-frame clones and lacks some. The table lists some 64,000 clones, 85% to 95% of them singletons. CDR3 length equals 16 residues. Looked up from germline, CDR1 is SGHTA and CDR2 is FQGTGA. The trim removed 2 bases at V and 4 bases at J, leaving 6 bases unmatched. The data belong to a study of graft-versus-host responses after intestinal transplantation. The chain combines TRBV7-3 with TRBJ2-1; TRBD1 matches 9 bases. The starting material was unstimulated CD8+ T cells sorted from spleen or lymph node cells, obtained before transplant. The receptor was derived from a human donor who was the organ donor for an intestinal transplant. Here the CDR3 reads CASSLSVGTGYNEQFF. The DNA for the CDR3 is TGTGCCAGCAGCTTATCAGTTGGGACAGGGTACAATGAGCAGTTCTTC. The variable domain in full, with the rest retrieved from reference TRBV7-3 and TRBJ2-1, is GAGVSQTPSNKVTEKGKYVELRCDPISGHTALYWYRQSLGQGPEFLIYFQGTGAADDSGLPNDRFFAVRPEGSVSTLKIQRTERGDSAVYLCASSLSVGTGYNEQFFGPGTRLTVL.